The 17 T cell receptor beta chains reported below all come from one sample, sequenced in a study of CD8 T cells in ankylosing spondylitis. From the 5' RACE reads, TCRdb called clonotypes with MiXCR, one entry per CDR3 protein. Of around 160,000 distinct CDR3 sequences in the sample, around 10% were seen once. Source material: blood, either unsorted or a sorted T cell fraction (not recorded which). Receptors originate from a male donor with ankylosing spondylitis or in good health (not recorded which).

This clonotype was observed a few times. The V call is TRBV5-5, the J call TRBJ1-2, with 8 bases matching TRBD1. Germline V lookup: CDR1 SGHKS, CDR2 YYEKEE (reference sequence). This CDR3 region has 14 residues. J lost 7 bases, V lost 5 bases, and 10 bases had no gene match. The CDR3 here is CASSLGQGRGGYTF. CDR3 nucleotide sequence: TGTGCCAGCAGTCTCGGACAGGGACGTGGTGGCTACACCTTC.

In its sample, this clonotype was seen many times. The chain has TRBV7-9 and TRBJ1-2; D may be TRBD1 (5 bases). The V gene's germline CDR1 is SEHNR and CDR2 FQNEAQ (reference sequence). This CDR3 contains 16 residues. Trimming took off 5 bases at V and 2 bases at J, with 18 bases between the two ends. The CDR3 here is CASSEGITGVNYGYTF. The DNA for the CDR3 is TGTGCCAGCAGCGAAGGTATAACAGGAGTAAACTATGGCTACACCTTC.

At least ten counts were recorded for this clonotype. The chain employs TRBV6-1 and TRBJ1-5, with D possibly TRBD1 on 5 matching bases. Per germline, CDR1 MNHNS and CDR2 SASEGT. V lost 11 bases, J lost 7 bases, and 18 bases lay in between. The CDR3 has 13 residues. Written as DNA, the CDR3 is TGTGCCCATTCTCTTGCGCAGGGCCAGCCCCAGCATTTT. It is translated as CAHSLAQGQPQHF.

This clonotype was seen many times. The chain joins TRBV10-3 to TRBJ2-2, with a possible D match to TRBD2 (5 bases). Germline values: CDR1 ENHRY, CDR2 SYGVKD. The CDR3 extends over 14 amino acids. Between the trimmed V and J ends, which lost 0 bases and 5 bases, there was a span of 7 bases. The CDR3 bases are TGTGCCATCAGTGAGTCAACGGGGACCGGGGAGCTGTTTTTT. Residues: CAISESTGTGELFF.

This clonotype was seen at least ten times. The chain combines TRBV5-1 with TRBJ1-4; TRBD1 might be the D (6 bases). CDR3 length: 15 amino acids. From germline, CDR1 is SGHRS and CDR2 YFSETQ. V was clipped by 4 bases and J by 8 bases, with 18 bases between them. CDR3 sequence: CASSEQGPPEEKLFF. The CDR3 DNA reads TGCGCCAGCAGCGAACAGGGACCCCCTGAGGAAAAACTGTTTTTT.

This clonotype was counted many times. J is TRBJ2-4 and V is TRBV3-1; 9 positions match TRBD2. V was pared by 3 bases and J by 3 bases, with 12 bases of the junction left unmatched. The CDR3 sequence is 18 residues long. CDR1 is LGHDT, CDR2 YNNKEL, per germline (reference sequence). CDR3: CASSQSTSGYSVKNIQYF. Written as DNA, the CDR3 is TGTGCCAGCAGCCAGTCCACTAGCGGGTATAGCGTCAAAAACATTCAGTACTTC.

This clonotype has a handful of counts. The chain is built from TRBV7-6 and TRBJ2-5, with D uncertain. V shed 5 bases and J shed 2 bases, with 9 bases lying between them. The CDR3 is 13 residues long. Germline CDR1 and CDR2: SGHVS and FNYEAQ. CDR3 sequence (DNA): TGTGCCAGCAGCGTAGAGCCACAAGAGACCCAGTACTTC. Protein sequence: CASSVEPQETQYF.

The sample holds many counts of this clonotype. The J gene is TRBJ1-6, the V gene TRBV9; 7 nucleotides match TRBD1. The CDR3 has 16 amino acids. Germline V gene sequence: CDR1 SGDLS, CDR2 YYNGEE. The junction had 10 bases not matched to a gene; V was cut back by 3 bases and J by 7 bases. CDR3 sequence reads: CASSALSSGGNSPLHF. The CDR3 nucleotides are TGTGCCAGCAGCGCCCTATCTTCAGGGGGGAATTCACCCCTCCACTTT.

This clonotype occurred a few times. This chain joins TRBV27 and TRBJ2-3; 11 bases line up with TRBD2. Trimming removed 6 bases from V and 1 base from J; junction bases left unmatched: 12. Germline CDR1 reads MNHEY; CDR2 reads SMNVEV (reference sequence). The CDR3 has 18 amino acids. Here the CDR3 DNA reads TGTGCCAGCAGCCCCGGGACTAGCGGACTAAGGGGCACAGATACGCAGTATTTT. This translates into CASSPGTSGLRGTDTQYF.

This clonotype was picked up many times. The rearrangement uses TRBV20-1 and TRBJ2-7, with 7 bases fitting TRBD2. This CDR3 has 14 residues. V shed 5 bases, J shed 0 bases, and the junction held 7 bases outside the gene matches. CDR1 and CDR2 from the germline V gene are DFQATT and SNEGSKA (reference sequence). In DNA form, the CDR3 reads TGCAGTGCTTTACCCGGGACTATCTCCTACGAGCAGTACTTC. Translation: CSALPGTISYEQYF.

This clonotype was picked up many times. V usage is TRBV3-1 and J usage is TRBJ2-7, with D perhaps matching TRBD1 (6 bases). CDR1 LGHDT and CDR2 YNNKEL come from the germline V gene (reference sequence). CDR3 length equals 14 residues. The germline V and J ends were trimmed by 4 bases and 4 bases, with 14 bases remaining between them. CDR3 DNA: TGTGCCAGCAGCCGGGGGACAACCCTTTACGAGCAGTACTTC. Translating it yields CASSRGTTLYEQYF.

In its sample, this clonotype was seen many times. The rearrangement uses TRBV6-5 and TRBJ1-3; perhaps TRBD1 as D (5 bases). The CDR3 is made up of 14 amino acids. Germline V lookup: CDR1 MNHEY, CDR2 SVGAGI. The ends were cut back, 4 bases at V and 4 bases at J, with 11 bases in the middle. DNA for the CDR3: TGTGCCAGCAGTTCGAGACAGATCGGAAACACCATATATTTT. It encodes CASSSRQIGNTIYF.

This clonotype occurred a few times. V gene TRBV27 combines with J gene TRBJ2-7; perhaps TRBD1 as D (6 bases). Germline V gene sequence: CDR1 MNHEY, CDR2 SMNVEV (reference sequence). The CDR3 sequence is 14 residues long. V gave up 7 bases and J gave up 0 bases, with 13 bases separating them. The CDR3 loop reads CASNTDRTSYEQYF. The CDR3 DNA follows: TGTGCCAGCAATACCGACAGGACCTCCTACGAGCAGTACTTC.

This clonotype appeared many times. V usage is TRBV20-1 and J usage is TRBJ1-1, with D perhaps matching TRBD1 (5 bases). V lost 1 base to trimming and J lost 0 bases, with 6 bases between them. CDR3 size: 13 residues. Per the germline V gene, CDR1 is DFQATT and CDR2 is SNEGSKA (reference sequence). The CDR3 sequence is CSARGQMNTEAFF. CDR3 nucleotides: TGCAGTGCTAGAGGACAGATGAACACTGAAGCTTTCTTT.

The chain combines TRBV6-6 with TRBJ2-5; D is ambiguous. The germline V gene encodes CDR1 MNHNY and CDR2 SVGAGI (reference sequence). With 4 bases removed from V and 5 bases from J, the gap between germline ends came to 5 bases. This CDR3 contains 11 residues. The CDR3 region has the DNA TGTGCCAGCAGTTCCGTCGAGACCCAGTACTTC. Translating it yields CASSSVETQYF.

This clonotype was observed a handful of times. This rearrangement joins TRBV29-1 to TRBJ2-7, with D perhaps TRBD1 (7 bases). Germline CDR1 reads SQVTM; CDR2 reads ANQGSEA. Trimming stripped 0 bases from V and 2 bases from J, with 14 bases between. The CDR3 runs to 15 residues. CDR3 nucleotides: TGCAGCGTTGAAGAGGAGGGGGCGGTGACCTACGAGCAGTACTTC. It yields the protein CSVEEEGAVTYEQYF.

This clonotype was counted many times. V gene TRBV5-6 combines with J gene TRBJ1-6; maybe TRBD1 (6 bases). This CDR3 has 15 residues. CDR1 and CDR2 (germline): SGHDT, YYEEEE. V gave up 0 bases and J gave up 9 bases, with 13 bases separating them. CDR3 residues: CASSLGTGASSPLHF. Here the CDR3 DNA reads TGTGCCAGCAGCTTGGGAACGGGGGCAAGTTCACCCCTCCACTTT. Based on the CDR3 plus reference TRBV5-6 and TRBJ1-6, the full variable domain is DAGVTQSPTHLIKTRGQQVTLRCSPKSGHDTVSWYQQALGQGPQFIFQYYEEEERQRGNFPDRFSGHQFPNYSSELNVNALLLGDSALYLCASSLGTGASSPLHFGNGTRLTVT.